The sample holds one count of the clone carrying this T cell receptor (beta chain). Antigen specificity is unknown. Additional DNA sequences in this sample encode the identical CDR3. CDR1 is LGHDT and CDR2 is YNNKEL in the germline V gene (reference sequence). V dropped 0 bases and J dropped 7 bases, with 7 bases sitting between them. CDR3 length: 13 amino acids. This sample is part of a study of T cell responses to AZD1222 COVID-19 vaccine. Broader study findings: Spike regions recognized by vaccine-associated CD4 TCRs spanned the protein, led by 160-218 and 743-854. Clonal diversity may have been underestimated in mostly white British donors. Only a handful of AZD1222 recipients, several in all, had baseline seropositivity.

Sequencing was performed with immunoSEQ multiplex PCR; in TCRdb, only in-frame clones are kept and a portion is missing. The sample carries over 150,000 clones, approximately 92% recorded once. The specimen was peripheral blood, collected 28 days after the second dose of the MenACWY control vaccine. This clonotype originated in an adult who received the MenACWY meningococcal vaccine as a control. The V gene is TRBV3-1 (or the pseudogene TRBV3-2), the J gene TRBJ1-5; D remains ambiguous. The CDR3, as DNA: TGTGCCAGCAGCCAAGATCTTGGGCAGCCCCAGCATTTT. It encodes CASSQDLGQPQHF.